This T cell receptor beta chain originates from a study of identifying expanded T cells in peripheral blood (dated by TCRdb to about 2019). The study in broad terms: Separate aliquots of the same genomic DNA pool were sequenced to produce technical replicates, and four replicates were compared in pairs. Study-level results and caveats: Roughly 1.2 differentially abundant clones were flagged by the binomial model between technical replicates, whereas about 15 and 18 were flagged over roughly two weeks and four weeks, respectively. For all healthy donors, the variance in clone template counts between approximately 2-week samples rose significantly as total template count increased. Across all healthy-donor time intervals, the beta-binomial model significantly cut both the number of clones called differentially abundant and the false-positive rate. It was expected by the authors that biological variance in healthy repertoires might increase further over much longer intervals, such as months to years.

A few counts support this clone. No antigen is known for it. No base-level quality is on record; no much larger clone is a single base apart. The immunoSEQ Assay, which uses bias-controlled multiplex PCR amplification of genomic DNA, was used to profile TCRbeta CDR3 regions. The paper's processing steps were these. The absolute abundance of each unique TCRbeta CDR3 region was quantified after sequences were collapsed and filtered. Two models were used to test differential abundance: a binomial model (Fisher-equivalent) and a beta-binomial model that adds time-dependent variance fitted from healthy donors. Any clone with fewer than 5 combined templates was excluded, and a clone was called differentially abundant if its Benjamini-Hochberg FDR was below 0.01. Using the form v = (b*log(k)+a)^2, the beta-binomial variance was modeled as a function of the total template count across the two samples. Sourced from immuneACCESS, this table was stored by TCRdb with only in-frame sequences that have V and J called. A share of the clones is absent; for the studies checked, an unresolved V gene accounts for under half, and the remainder has no known explanation. V and J calls and clone size are given by that table; D and trimming were obtained from the DNA. Here the sample has under 120,000 clones; around 88% occur a single time. The leading ten clones occupy roughly 15% of the sample.

During the collection period, no infections or other immune events were recorded for the healthy donors. Time-dependent variance in a beta-binomial model of T-cell clone differential abundance was calibrated using healthy-donor blood repertoires as a training cohort. The training cohort was composed of roughly ten healthy donors, 3 female and 7 male. The donors were between roughly 29 and 65 years old, with an average age of 43 years. Whole blood, obtained from a commercial supplier, was collected from each healthy donor at three time points spaced around 2 weeks apart. For immunosequencing, genomic DNA was extracted from unsorted whole blood. CDR1 is given as MDHEN and CDR2 as SYDVKM, both from the germline V gene. V sheds 6 bases and J sheds 2 bases, leaving 7 bases between their ends. Taken from cysteine to phenylalanine, the CDR3 has 12 residues. CDR3 DNA only is kept here, 36 bases in frame from base 1.

The sample comprised blood. Rearrangement joined TRBV28 to TRBJ1-2; the D gene remains uncertain. The sequence was obtained from a person aged 18-69 years in good health. The CDR3 is CASSPSNYGYTF. The DNA sequence reads TGTGCCAGCAGCCCCTCCAACTATGGCTACACCTTC.